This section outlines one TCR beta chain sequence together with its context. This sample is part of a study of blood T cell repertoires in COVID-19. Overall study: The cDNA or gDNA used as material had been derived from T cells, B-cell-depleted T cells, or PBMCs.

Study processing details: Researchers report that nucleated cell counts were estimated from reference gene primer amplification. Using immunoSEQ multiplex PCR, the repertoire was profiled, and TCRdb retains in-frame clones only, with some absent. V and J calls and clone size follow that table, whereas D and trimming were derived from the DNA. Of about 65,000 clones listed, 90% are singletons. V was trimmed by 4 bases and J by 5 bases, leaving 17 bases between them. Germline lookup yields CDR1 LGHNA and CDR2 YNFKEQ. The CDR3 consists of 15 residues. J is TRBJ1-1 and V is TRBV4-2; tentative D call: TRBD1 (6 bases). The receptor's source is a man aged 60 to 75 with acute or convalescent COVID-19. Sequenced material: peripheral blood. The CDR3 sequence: CASSRLQGLGTEAFF. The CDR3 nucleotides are TGTGCCAGCAGCCGCCTACAGGGTCTTGGTACTGAAGCTTTCTTT.